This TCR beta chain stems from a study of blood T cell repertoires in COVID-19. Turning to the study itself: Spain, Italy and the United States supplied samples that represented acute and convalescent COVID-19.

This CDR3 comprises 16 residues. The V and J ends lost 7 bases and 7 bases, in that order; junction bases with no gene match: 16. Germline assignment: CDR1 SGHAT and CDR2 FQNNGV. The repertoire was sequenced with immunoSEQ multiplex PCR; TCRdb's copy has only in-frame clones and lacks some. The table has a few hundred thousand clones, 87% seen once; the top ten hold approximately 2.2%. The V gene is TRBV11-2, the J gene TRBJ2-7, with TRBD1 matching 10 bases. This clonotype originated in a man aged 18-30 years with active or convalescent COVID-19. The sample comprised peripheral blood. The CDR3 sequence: CASTINRDRGSREQYF. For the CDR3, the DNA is TGTGCCAGCACAATAAACCGGGACAGGGGATCAAGGGAGCAGTACTTC.